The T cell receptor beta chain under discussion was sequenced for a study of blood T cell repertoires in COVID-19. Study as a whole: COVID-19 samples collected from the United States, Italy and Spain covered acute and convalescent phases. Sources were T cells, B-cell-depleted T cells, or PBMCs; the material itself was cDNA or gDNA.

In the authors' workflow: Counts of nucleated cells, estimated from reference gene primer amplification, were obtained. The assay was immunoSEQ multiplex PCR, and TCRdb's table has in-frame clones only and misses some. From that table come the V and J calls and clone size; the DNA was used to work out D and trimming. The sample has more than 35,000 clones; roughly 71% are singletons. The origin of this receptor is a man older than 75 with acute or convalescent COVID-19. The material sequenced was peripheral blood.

The CDR3 loop is CASRQGTGNNSPLHF. The CDR3 nucleotides are TGTGCCAGCAGGCAGGGGACAGGGAATAATTCACCCCTCCACTTT. The J gene is TRBJ1-6, the V gene TRBV5-6; 9 bases agree with TRBD1. In germline, CDR1 is SGHDT, CDR2 YYEEEE. This CDR3 contains 15 residues. Trimming cost V 5 bases and J 5 bases; bases outside gene matches: 5.